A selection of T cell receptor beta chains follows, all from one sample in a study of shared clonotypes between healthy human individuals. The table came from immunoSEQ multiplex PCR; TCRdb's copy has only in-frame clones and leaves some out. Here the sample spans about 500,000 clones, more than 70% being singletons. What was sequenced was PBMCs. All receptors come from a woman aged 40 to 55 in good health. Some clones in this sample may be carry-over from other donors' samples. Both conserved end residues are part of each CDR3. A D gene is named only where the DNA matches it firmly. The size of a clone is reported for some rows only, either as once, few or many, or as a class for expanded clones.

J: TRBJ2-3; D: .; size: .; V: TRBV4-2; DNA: TGTGCCAGCAGCCAAGCGGATGGCACAGATACGCAGTATTTT; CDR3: CASSQADGTDTQYF
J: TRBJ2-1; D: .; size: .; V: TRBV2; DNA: TGTGCCAGCAAAGGGGGGTCCTACAATGAGCAGTTCTTC; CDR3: CASKGGSYNEQFF
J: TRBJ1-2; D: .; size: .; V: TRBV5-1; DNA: TGCGCCAGCAGCTTGTTGGAAGATACTTCTAACTATGGCTACACCTTC; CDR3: CASSLLEDTSNYGYTF
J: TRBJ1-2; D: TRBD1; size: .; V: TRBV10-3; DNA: TGTGCCATCAGCGCGGACAGGGGGTCCTATGGCTACACCTTC; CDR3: CAISADRGSYGYTF
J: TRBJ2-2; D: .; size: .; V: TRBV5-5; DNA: TGTGCCAGCAGCAGGAACACCGGGGAGCTGTTTTTT; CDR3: CASSRNTGELFF
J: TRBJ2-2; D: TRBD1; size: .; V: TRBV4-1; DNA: TGCGCCAGCAGCCAGGGACAGGGGGCCACCGGGGAGCTGTTTTTT; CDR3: CASSQGQGATGELFF
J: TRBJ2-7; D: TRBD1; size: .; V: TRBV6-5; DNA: TGTGCCAGCAGTTCGGGACAGCCCAACGTGCCGCGGGAGCAGTACTTC; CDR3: CASSSGQPNVPREQYF
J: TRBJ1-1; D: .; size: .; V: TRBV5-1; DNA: TGCGCCAGCAGCCCATCTCCGACACAGAACACTGAAGCTTTCTTT; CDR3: CASSPSPTQNTEAFF
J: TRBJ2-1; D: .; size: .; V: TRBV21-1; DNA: TGTGCCAGCAGCAACCCGGGACTAGGAACCTACAATGAGCAGTTCTTC; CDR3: CASSNPGLGTYNEQFF
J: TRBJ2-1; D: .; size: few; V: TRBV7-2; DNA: TGTGCCAGCAGCTCACACCTGAGCGCCCAGAGCTACAATGAGCAGTTCTTC; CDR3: CASSSHLSAQSYNEQFF
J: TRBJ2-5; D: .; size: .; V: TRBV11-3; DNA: TGTGCCAGCAGCCCCCCTCTCTCCGAGACCCAGTACTTC; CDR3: CASSPPLSETQYF
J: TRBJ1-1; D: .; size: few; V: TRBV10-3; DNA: TGTGCCATCAGTGGCCTCCTGAACACTGAAGCTTTCTTT; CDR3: CAISGLLNTEAFF
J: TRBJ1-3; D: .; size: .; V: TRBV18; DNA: TGTGCCAGCTCACCACTATCAGGGGTAGCAGGAAACACCATATATTTT; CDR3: CASSPLSGVAGNTIYF
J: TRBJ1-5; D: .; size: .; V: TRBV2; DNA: TGTGCCAGCAGTGGGTCGGTCAATCAGCCCCAGCATTTT; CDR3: CASSGSVNQPQHF
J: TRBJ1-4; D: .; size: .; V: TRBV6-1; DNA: TGTGCCAGCAGTGACAGATCAACTAATGAAAAACTGTTTTTT; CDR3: CASSDRSTNEKLFF
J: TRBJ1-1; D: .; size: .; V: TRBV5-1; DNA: TGCGCCAGCAGCTTGTCCGGGCCGCGCACTGAAGCTTTCTTT; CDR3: CASSLSGPRTEAFF
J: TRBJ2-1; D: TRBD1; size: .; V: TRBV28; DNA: TGTGCCAGCAGTTCCTCCGGGGACAGGGGGGATGAGCAGTTCTTC; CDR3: CASSSSGDRGDEQFF
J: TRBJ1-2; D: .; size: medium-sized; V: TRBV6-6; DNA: TGTGCCAGCAGTCCTTCTCCCAACTATGGCTACACCTTC; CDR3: CASSPSPNYGYTF
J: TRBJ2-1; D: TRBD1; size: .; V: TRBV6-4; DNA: TGTGCCAGCAGTGACAGGGGGCTACCCATCAATGAGCAGTTCTTC; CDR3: CASSDRGLPINEQFF
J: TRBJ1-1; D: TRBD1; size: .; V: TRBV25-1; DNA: TGTGCCAGCAGCGCGACAGGGGTAAAAGCTTTCTTT; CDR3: CASSATGVKAFF
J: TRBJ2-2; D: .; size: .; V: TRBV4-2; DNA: TGTGCCAGCAGCCAAGATCTAGGGGGAGGAGGGACCGGGGAGCTGTTTTTT; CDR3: CASSQDLGGGGTGELFF
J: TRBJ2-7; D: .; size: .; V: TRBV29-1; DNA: TGCAGGATTGAAGGGGACGAGCAGTACTTC; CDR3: CRIEGDEQYF
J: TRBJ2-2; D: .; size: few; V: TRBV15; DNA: TGTGCCACCAGCAGAGAGGCGGGAACGGCGAACACCGGGGAGCTGTTTTTT; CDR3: CATSREAGTANTGELFF